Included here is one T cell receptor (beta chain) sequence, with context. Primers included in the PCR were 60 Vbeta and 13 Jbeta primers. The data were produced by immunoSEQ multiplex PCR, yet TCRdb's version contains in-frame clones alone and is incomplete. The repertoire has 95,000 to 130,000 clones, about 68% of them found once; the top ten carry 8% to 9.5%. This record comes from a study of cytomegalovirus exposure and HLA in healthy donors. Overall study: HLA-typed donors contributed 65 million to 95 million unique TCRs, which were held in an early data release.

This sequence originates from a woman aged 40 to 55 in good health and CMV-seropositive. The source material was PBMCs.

The CDR3 region is CASSGQGSNYGYTF. CDR3 nucleotides: TGTGCCAGCAGCGGTCAGGGCTCTAACTATGGCTACACCTTC. This sequence joins TRBV7-2 and TRBJ1-2; D is perhaps TRBD1 (5 bases). Per germline, CDR1 SGHTA and CDR2 FQGNSA. The CDR3 has 14 amino acids. The V and J ends lost 5 bases and 0 bases respectively, with 10 bases between them.